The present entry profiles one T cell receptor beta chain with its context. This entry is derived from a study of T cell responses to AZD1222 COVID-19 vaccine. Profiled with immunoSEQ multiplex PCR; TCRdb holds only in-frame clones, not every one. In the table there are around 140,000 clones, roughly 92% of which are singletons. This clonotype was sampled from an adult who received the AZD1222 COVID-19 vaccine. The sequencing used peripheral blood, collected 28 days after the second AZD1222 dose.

The CDR3 here is CSPGKEGTEAFF. Here the CDR3 DNA reads TGCAGCCCAGGGAAGGAGGGCACTGAAGCTTTCTTT. The gene calls are TRBV29-1 and TRBJ1-1; weak D call: TRBD1 (5 bases). The CDR3 spans 12 residues. Germline-derived CDR1 and CDR2 are SQVTM and ANQGSEA. Trimming left V 8 bases short and J 4 bases short, with 14 bases between.